This T cell receptor (beta chain) was documented in a study of T cell repertoires in cytomegalovirus infection. Study information: Epitope selection comprised recently identified HLA-C-restricted CMV epitopes and well-studied HLA-B-restricted CMV epitopes. CMV infection and matching HLA type were both indicated by public TCR beta signatures. Findings and limits, study-wide: Across the ex vivo response, the dominant clonotypes were HLA-C-restricted CMV-specific TCR beta clonotypes. Cumulative frequency (of public TCR beta family members) identified carriers of CMV plus the relevant HLA.

There are many counts of this clonotype. As yet, its antigen is unknown. TCRdb analysed the reads with MiXCR anew, one entry per CDR3 protein. The table records hundreds of thousands of distinct CDR3 sequences, roughly a third of them present only once. Trimming left V 4 bases short and J 0 bases short, with 10 bases between. Looked up from germline, CDR1 is SGHVS and CDR2 is FQNEAQ. The CDR3 spans 15 residues. The sequenced sample was cultured PBMCs, obtained from culture after CMV antigen stimulation. The sequence derives from a human donor in good health (CMV status not recorded). Some clones in this sample may be carry-over from other donors' samples. The V and J genes are TRBV7-8 and TRBJ1-3; D gene unclear. CDR3 in amino acids: CASSSVGFSGNTIYF. In nucleotides, the CDR3 is TGTGCCAGCAGCTCCGTGGGGTTCTCTGGAAACACCATATATTTT. The whole variable domain, remainder taken from reference TRBV7-8 and TRBJ1-3, is GAGVSQSPRYKVAKRGQDVALRCDPISGHVSLFWYQQALGQGPEFLTYFQNEAQLDKSGLPSDRFFAERPEGSVSTLKIQRTQQEDSAVYLCASSSVGFSGNTIYFGEGSWLTVV.